A single sample is the source of the 2 T cell receptor beta chains below, sequenced in a study of HIV-infected patients and healthy controls. TCRdb redid the calling of the 5' RACE reads with MiXCR, one entry per CDR3 protein. The sample lists about 18,000 distinct CDR3 sequences, 16% occurring once. Sequenced material: CD8+ T cells from blood. These receptors were taken from a human donor in good health.

This clonotype was seen ten or more times. V usage is TRBV4-3 and J usage is TRBJ2-5; D unclear. Germline V lookup: CDR1 LGHNA, CDR2 YSLEER. The CDR3 length is 17 residues. V gave up 4 bases and J gave up 2 bases, with 20 bases separating them. The DNA of the CDR3 is TGCGCCAGCAGCCTATCTGCTATTCCAGGCCGGCAAGAGACCCAGTACTTC. This sequence encodes CASSLSAIPGRQETQYF.

V is TRBV9 and J is TRBJ1-1; D may be TRBD1 (5 bases). Germline CDR1 reads SGDLS; CDR2 reads YYNGEE. The V gene lost 3 bases and the J gene lost 5 bases, with 20 bases spanning the gap. CDR3 length: 16 residues. CDR3 coding DNA: TGTGCCAGCAGCGCTAGGGGTTTTTCGGGGAGAACTGAAGCTTTCTTT. Protein product: CASSARGFSGRTEAFF.